The 18 T cell receptor beta chains given below trace back to one sample, sequenced in a study of blood T cell repertoires in COVID-19. Data came from immunoSEQ multiplex PCR; TCRdb stores just in-frame clones and leaves some out. The sample records over 100,000 clones, roughly nine tenths being singletons. Sequences were obtained from peripheral blood. The source of these receptors is a human donor in a cohort sampled during active COVID-19.

J is TRBJ2-2 and V is TRBV7-3; 7 nucleotides align to TRBD1. This CDR3 spans 15 amino acids. The J segment lost 6 bases and the V segment lost 6 bases, leaving 10 bases of the junction unmatched. Germline CDR1 SGHTA, CDR2 FQGTGA. Here the CDR3 reads CASSRYSGGAGELFF. Here the CDR3 DNA reads TGTGCCAGCAGTCGATACTCAGGGGGAGCCGGGGAGCTGTTTTTT.

The chain joins TRBV6-5 to TRBJ2-3, with 8 bases lining up with TRBD2. Germline V CDR1 and CDR2: MNHEY, SVGAGI. The CDR3 contains 15 residues. With 0 bases clipped from V and 5 bases from J, the junction kept 4 bases outside the gene matches. The CDR3 nucleotides read TGTGCCAGCAGTTACTCAGGCGGGGGGTTAGATACGCAGTATTTT. Translated: CASSYSGGGLDTQYF.

The rearrangement links TRBV19 to TRBJ2-5; a weak D match, TRBD1 (8 bases). The CDR3 is 15 residues long. From germline, CDR1 is LNHDA and CDR2 SQIVND (reference sequence). V gave up 4 bases and J gave up 1 base, with 13 bases separating them. This CDR3 reads CASSKTGEGQETQYF. The CDR3 DNA is TGTGCCAGTAGTAAGACAGGGGAGGGCCAAGAGACCCAGTACTTC.

The genes are TRBV18 and TRBJ1-2, with 7 bases fitting TRBD1. The CDR3 totals 16 residues. Germline V gene data show CDR1 as KGHSH and CDR2 as LQKENI. Unmatched junction bases numbered 11, after V lost 3 bases and J lost 4 bases. The CDR3, as DNA: TGTGCCAGCTCACCCACAGGGGCAGAGGGCAGCTATGGCTACACCTTC. Amino acids: CASSPTGAEGSYGYTF.

The rearrangement joins TRBV24-1 to TRBJ2-2; 8 bases map to TRBD1. CDR1 and CDR2 (germline): KGHDR, SFDVKD. Trimming cost V 5 bases and J 13 bases; bases outside gene matches: 14. This CDR3 is 15 amino acids long. DNA of the CDR3: TGTGCCACCAGTGGACCCCCGGACAGGGATTTAATGCTGTTTTTT. Protein sequence: CATSGPPDRDLMLFF.

V gene TRBV29-1 combines with J gene TRBJ1-1, with D unclear. This CDR3 region has 11 residues. Germline CDR1 SQVTM, CDR2 ANQGSEA. The V end was cut by 7 bases, the J end by 3 bases, with 9 bases between. The CDR3 loop reads CSARVDTEAFF. The CDR3 DNA sequence: TGCAGCGCCCGGGTGGACACTGAAGCTTTCTTT. Using reference TRBV29-1 and TRBJ1-1 for the parts outside the CDR3, the full variable domain is SAVISQKPSRDICQRGTSLTIQCQVDSQVTMMFWYRQQPGQSLTLIATANQGSEATYESGFVIDKFPISRPNLTFSTLTVSNMSPEDSSIYLCSARVDTEAFFGQGTRLTVV.

The chain carries TRBV13 and TRBJ1-6; D call uncertain. The V and J ends lost 7 bases and 7 bases respectively, with 17 bases between them. Germline CDR1 and CDR2: PRHDT and FYEKMQ (reference sequence). The CDR3 length is 15 residues. For the CDR3, the DNA is TGTGCCAGCACCCCGCCGGGAAAACAAAATTCACCCCTCCACTTT. Its translation is CASTPPGKQNSPLHF.

The chain uses TRBV7-2 and TRBJ1-4; 9 bases are a match to TRBD1. In germline, CDR1 is SGHTA, CDR2 FQGNSA. V shed 4 bases and J 0 bases; nucleotides not matched to a gene: 9. This CDR3 contains 18 residues. CDR3 DNA sequence: TGTGCCAGCAGCTCCCGGGACAGGGCGTCCTCAACTAATGAAAAACTGTTTTTT. Translation: CASSSRDRASSTNEKLFF.

CDR3 residues: CASSPALVAYNEQFF. As DNA, the CDR3 is TGCGCCAGCAGCCCGGCACTAGTTGCGTACAATGAGCAGTTCTTC. This chain joins TRBV5-1 and TRBJ2-1; tentatively, D is TRBD2 (5 bases). The CDR3 has 15 amino acids. The V end lost 4 bases, the J end lost 4 bases, and 15 bases lay between the germline ends. Germline CDR1 reads SGHRS; CDR2 reads YFSETQ. The whole variable domain, filled in from reference TRBV5-1 and TRBJ2-1, reads KAGVTQTPRYLIKTRGQQVTLSCSPISGHRSVSWYQQTPGQGLQFLFEYFSETQRNKGNFPGRFSGRQFSNSRSEMNVSTLELGDSALYLCASSPALVAYNEQFFGPGTRLTVL.

The chain is built from TRBV12-3 or TRBV12-4 and TRBJ1-4, with D unresolved. V dropped 7 bases and J dropped 7 bases, with 10 bases sitting between them. The CDR3 loop spans 12 amino acids. CDR3 loop: CASTGGFEKLFF. Here the CDR3 DNA reads TGTGCCAGCACCGGCGGGTTTGAAAAACTGTTTTTT.

V is TRBV7-9 and J is TRBJ2-1; D perhaps matches TRBD2 (7 bases). V dropped 11 bases and J dropped 0 bases, with 17 bases sitting between them. Germline V gene data show CDR1 as SEHNR and CDR2 as FQNEAQ (reference sequence). The CDR3 is made up of 15 amino acids. The CDR3: CAGGPGDYSYNEQFF. Written as DNA, the CDR3 is TGTGCCGGGGGGCCGGGGGACTACTCCTACAATGAGCAGTTCTTC.

The chain recombines TRBV9 with TRBJ1-6; D ambiguous. This CDR3 comprises 15 residues. The V end lost 0 bases, the J end lost 5 bases, and 9 bases lay between the germline ends. Looked up from germline, CDR1 is SGDLS and CDR2 is YYNGEE. CDR3 sequence (DNA): TGTGCCAGCAGCGTAGTGGCGGAGAATAATTCACCCCTCCACTTT. Amino acids: CASSVVAENNSPLHF.

The rearrangement joins TRBV27 to TRBJ1-6; no firm D call. The CDR3 has 15 residues. V lost 7 bases, J lost 7 bases, and 17 bases lay in between. Germline V gene lookup returns CDR1 MNHEY and CDR2 SMNVEV (reference sequence). The CDR3 bases are TGTGCCAGCACCCTCTTTTCGGAGCTAAATTCACCCCTCCACTTT. Translation gives CASTLFSELNSPLHF.

CDR3 amino acids: CASSLAGGGNSGNTIYF. The CDR3 DNA follows: TGTGCCAGCAGCTTGGCCGGGGGGGGAAACTCTGGAAACACCATATATTTT. The chain links TRBV5-4 to TRBJ1-3; D might be TRBD1 (5 bases). V shed 0 bases and J shed 0 bases, with 13 bases lying between them. The CDR3 runs 17 residues. CDR1 is SGHNT and CDR2 is YYREEE in the germline V gene (reference sequence). Combining the CDR3 with reference TRBV5-4 and TRBJ1-3 gives the whole variable domain ETGVTQSPTHLIKTRGQQVTLRCSSQSGHNTVSWYQQALGQGPQFIFQYYREEENGRGNFPPRFSGLQFPNYSSELNVNALELDDSALYLCASSLAGGGNSGNTIYFGEGSWLTVV.

The chain couples TRBV6-5 to TRBJ1-2, with 9 bases matching TRBD1. V was pared by 8 bases and J by 6 bases, with 13 bases of the junction left unmatched. The CDR3 consists of 15 residues. Looked up from germline, CDR1 is MNHEY and CDR2 is SVGAGI. CDR3 sequence reads: CASVFSDRGFDGYTF. CDR3 coding DNA: TGTGCCAGCGTCTTTTCGGACAGGGGATTTGATGGCTACACCTTC.

V and J are TRBV5-4 and TRBJ2-2; no definite D call. Trimming shortened V by 1 base and J by 1 base, and 5 bases separated the two germline ends. Germline CDR1 SGHNT, CDR2 YYREEE (reference sequence). This CDR3 is built from 14 residues. Here the CDR3 reads CASSLTQNTGELFF. The CDR3 region has the DNA TGTGCCAGCAGCTTGACACAGAACACCGGGGAGCTGTTTTTT.

This chain uses TRBV13 with TRBJ2-3, with 7 bases that match TRBD1. This CDR3 has 16 residues. After removal of 1 base from V and 0 bases from J, the junction contained 4 bases not matched to a gene. Germline V gene data show CDR1 as PRHDT and CDR2 as FYEKMQ (reference sequence). The CDR3 spells CASSLDGTASTDTQYF. The CDR3 DNA reads TGTGCCAGCAGCTTAGATGGGACAGCTAGCACAGATACGCAGTATTTT. The full variable domain, rest sourced from reference TRBV13 and TRBJ2-3, is AAGVIQSPRHLIKEKRETATLKCYPIPRHDTVYWYQQGPGQDPQFLISFYEKMQSDKGSIPDRFSAQQFSDYHSELNMSSLELGDSALYFCASSLDGTASTDTQYFGPGTRLTVL.

The rearrangement uses TRBV6-2 or TRBV6-3 and TRBJ2-2; 9 positions agree with TRBD2. The ends lost 2 bases at V and 6 bases at J; junction bases unmatched: 4. This CDR3 region has 15 residues. CDR1 MNHEY and CDR2 SVGEGT come from the germline V gene. The CDR3 coding sequence is TGTGCCAGCAGTTACGGCGGGGGGGCAGCCGGGGAGCTGTTTTTT. Translation: CASSYGGGAAGELFF.